What follows are 25 T cell receptor beta chains derived from one specimen sequenced in a study of tumor-infiltrating lymphocytes in primary liver carcinoma. The tissue used was unsorted bulk material of about 17-33 mg. RNA and DNA were co-extracted from it with the AllPrep DNA/RNA mini kit. The template, about 510 ng total RNA, yielded TCR beta cDNA made with a constant-region primer. Three-round nested multiplex PCR performed with slightly modified ARM-PCR produced the TCR beta libraries. TRBV1-TRBV30 forward primers paired with a C-beta reverse primer drove the first two PCR rounds, about 9 cycles each. TCRdb re-derived calls from the multiplex PCR reads in MiXCR, one entry per CDR3 protein. Of under 110,000 distinct CDR3 sequences detected, about 67% appear once; the ten largest clones hold around 12%. The sequenced sample was liver tumor tissue from sampling region 2. Subset meaning: tumor region T2, inferior pole. Source of these receptors: an older woman with primary liver carcinoma and hepatitis B virus infection.

Turning to this clonotype: One end of the junction does not line up with germline, which may come from a read error. V and J are TRBV6-5 and TRBJ1-2, with 7 bases aligning to TRBD1. CDR1 is MNHEY, CDR2 SVGAGI, per germline. This CDR3 is 15 amino acids long. CDR3 in DNA: TGTGACAGCAGTTACGAGACAGGGTCTAGGGATGGCTACACGTTC. The encoded protein is CDSSYETGSRDGYTF.

As regards this clonotype: This may stem from a read error, because a much larger clone lies one nucleotide away. The CDR3 region has the DNA TGCGCCAGCAGCAGCGGGACATATGAAAAACTGTTATTT. This translates into CASSSGTYEKLLF. V usage is TRBV5-1 and J usage is TRBJ1-4; D might be TRBD1 (6 bases). CDR1 is SGHRS, CDR2 YFSETQ, per germline. This CDR3 comprises 13 residues.

With respect to this clonotype: An end of the junction differs from the germline gene, which may be a read error. The chain carries TRBV29-1 and TRBJ1-2; D is unresolved. The CDR3 consists of 11 residues. Per germline, CDR1 SQVTM and CDR2 ANQGSEA. The CDR3 region is CSVYYNYGCIF. The CDR3 bases are TGCAGCGTTTACTATAACTATGGCTGCATCTTC.

This clonotype was seen repeatedly, ten times or more. The rearrangement uses TRBV12-3 or TRBV12-4 and TRBJ2-4, with D perhaps given as TRBD1 or TRBD2 (5 bases each). The CDR3 contains 13 residues. With 6 bases removed from V and 6 bases from J, the gap between germline ends came to 12 bases. For the CDR3, the DNA is TGTGCCAGCAGCCCAGGGAGTGCAAACATTCAGTACTTC. It translates to CASSPGSANIQYF.

Note on this clonotype: A much larger clone lies a single base off, so this may be a read error. The chain combines TRBV12-3 or TRBV12-4 with TRBJ2-5; TRBD2 matches 9 bases. CDR3 length equals 13 residues. DNA of the CDR3: TGTGCCAGCAGTGCGGGGGGGCCAGAGACCCTGTACTTC. This encodes CASSAGGPETLYF.

The genes are TRBV28 and TRBJ1-2; D call uncertain. This CDR3 comprises 11 residues. The germline CDR1 and CDR2 sequences are MDHEN and SYDVKM. Trimming stripped 6 bases from V and 10 bases from J, with 12 bases between. CDR3 nucleotide sequence: TGTGCCAGCAGGATCATGGGAGACTACACCTTC. It codes for CASRIMGDYTF.

To note about this clonotype: A junction boundary mismatches the germline segment, possibly from a read error. The rearrangement uses TRBV4-2 and TRBJ2-7, with D hard to call. From germline, CDR1 is LGHNA and CDR2 YNFKEQ. This CDR3 region has 13 residues. The chain's CDR3 is CASSPPLLYKQYF. For the CDR3, the DNA is TGTGCCAGCAGCCCCCCTTTACTCTACAAGCAGTACTTC.

The chain is built from TRBV11-1 and TRBJ2-1; 13 nucleotides match TRBD2. Germline CDR1 and CDR2: SGHAT and FQDESV (reference sequence). The CDR3 runs 17 residues. V dropped 5 bases and J dropped 7; count of bases not matched to a gene: 11. The CDR3 region is CASSLSTSGRGSNEQFF. Here the CDR3 DNA reads TGTGCCAGCAGCCTCTCAACTAGCGGGAGGGGGTCGAATGAGCAGTTCTTC. Combining the CDR3 with reference TRBV11-1 and TRBJ2-1 gives the whole variable domain EAEVAQSPRYKITEKSQAVAFWCDPISGHATLYWYRQILGQGPELLVQFQDESVVDDSQLPKDRFSAERLKGVDSTLKIQPAELGDSAMYLCASSLSTSGRGSNEQFFGPGTRLTVL.

Of note for this clonotype: At one end the junction does not follow the germline gene, possibly because of a read error. The chain carries TRBV4-2 and TRBJ2-3; 7 bases fit TRBD2. The CDR3 has 16 residues. The germline gives CDR1 LGHNA, CDR2 YNFKEQ. Written as DNA, the CDR3 is TGTGTCAGCAGCCAAGTGGAGGGAGGGCGCACGGATACGCAGTATTTT. Residues: CVSSQVEGGRTDTQYF.

This chain uses TRBV6-1 with TRBJ2-1; possible D gene TRBD1, 6 bases. CDR1 MNHNS and CDR2 SASEGT come from the germline V gene. The V end lost 7 bases, the J end lost 7 bases, and 17 bases lay between the germline ends. This CDR3 has 14 amino acids. The CDR3 spells CASKTIGGRNEQFF. CDR3 nucleotide sequence: TGTGCCAGCAAAACCATAGGGGGACGGAATGAGCAGTTCTTC.

Concerning this clonotype: Compared with germline, one end of the junction differs, possibly owing to a read error. The V gene is TRBV11-3, the J gene TRBJ2-1; perhaps TRBD2 as D (6 bases). The CDR3 spans 14 residues. Germline values: CDR1 SGHNT, CDR2 YENEEA. The CDR3 DNA reads as TGTGCCAACAGCTTAGTCGGGAGCGCTAATGAGCAGTTCTTC. This codes for CANSLVGSANEQFF.

Worth noting for this clonotype: A much larger clone is a single base away; this may be a read error. J is TRBJ2-7 and V is TRBV30; D possibly matches TRBD1 or TRBD2 (6 bases each). This CDR3 spans 15 amino acids. Looked up from germline, CDR1 is GTSNPN and CDR2 is SVGIG (reference sequence). V was clipped by 6 bases and J by 5 bases, with 23 bases between them. In DNA, the CDR3 is TGTGCCTGTAGCCCCCACCCCGGGGGCCTGAACGAGCAGTACTTC. Amino acid sequence: CACSPHPGGLNEQYF.

Concerning this clonotype: At one of its ends the junction is not consistent with the germline gene, which may arise from a read error. The rearrangement uses TRBV6-5 and TRBJ2-2; 7 bases are a match to TRBD2. The length of the CDR3 is 15 residues. The V gene's germline CDR1 is MNHEY and CDR2 SVGAGI. DNA of the CDR3: TGTGCGAGCTGTACGAGTGGGACTACCACCTGGGAGCTGTTTTTT. It codes for CASCTSGTTTWELFF.

The chain recombines TRBV11-2 with TRBJ2-5; no clear D gene. The CDR3 has 14 amino acids. V gave up 4 bases and J gave up 7 bases, with 16 bases separating them. The V gene's germline CDR1 is SGHAT and CDR2 FQNNGV. The DNA of the CDR3 is TGTGCCAGCAGCTGGATACGGTGGGAAGGGACCCAGTACTTC. It encodes CASSWIRWEGTQYF.

Of note for this clonotype: A much more abundant neighbour one base away suggests this may be a read error. The chain recombines TRBV5-6 with TRBJ2-1, with a possible D match to TRBD2 (5 bases). Germline-derived CDR1 and CDR2 are SGHDT and YYEEEE. This CDR3 spans 17 amino acids. CDR3 in amino acids: CASSFLGAGSSYDEQFF. The CDR3 DNA is TGTGCCAGCAGCTTTCTGGGCGCGGGCAGCTCCTACGATGAGCAGTTCTTC.

Many counts were recorded for this clonotype. The rearrangement links TRBV28 to TRBJ1-4; D gene uncertain. The germline CDR1 and CDR2 sequences are MDHEN and SYDVKM. Trimming cost V 4 bases and J 11 bases, with 17 bases left between them. CDR3 size: 14 residues. In DNA form, the CDR3 reads TGTGCCAGCAGTTCACGGGGTCTTGGGGTCAAACTGTTTTTT. Its protein is CASSSRGLGVKLFF.

The rearrangement uses TRBV11-2 and TRBJ2-2; TRBD2 agrees at 13 bases. CDR3 length: 16 amino acids. CDR1 SGHAT and CDR2 FQNNGV come from the germline V gene. The V gene end was trimmed by 5 bases and the J gene end by 3 bases; junction bases not matched to a gene: 3. In DNA form, the CDR3 reads TGTGCCAGCAGCCCAGGACTAGCGGGAGACACCGGGGAGCTGTTTTTT. This sequence encodes CASSPGLAGDTGELFF. Full variable domain (remainder filled in from reference TRBV11-2 and TRBJ2-2): EAGVAQSPRYKIIEKRQSVAFWCNPISGHATLYWYQQILGQGPKLLIQFQNNGVVDDSQLPKDRFSAERLKGVDSTLKIQPAKLEDSAVYLCASSPGLAGDTGELFFGEGSRLTVL.

About this clonotype itself: As the CDR3 is not closed by the conserved phenylalanine or tryptophan, this likely results from a read error. The DNA is left out, because the CDR3 cannot be placed on it with certainty; the CDR3 is given as TCRdb lists it. This chain joins TRBV11-2 and TRBJ2-1; TRBD2 reflects the table's D call only, with no check against the DNA. CDR1 is SGHAT and CDR2 is FQNNGV in the germline V gene. The CDR3 spans 16 amino acids, including both terminal residues. The CDR3 reads CASSRLNPEVDNEQLL.

A note on this clonotype: Possible read error: a much larger clone is one base away. V usage is TRBV7-9 and J usage is TRBJ2-7, with a tentative D call TRBD2 (5 bases). Germline V gene lookup returns CDR1 SEHNR and CDR2 FQNEAQ (reference sequence). The CDR3 spans 14 residues. V was pared by 3 bases and J by 2 bases, with 11 bases between. The CDR3 DNA is TGTGCCAGCAGCTTTGGCGGGCCGGCCTACGAGCAGTACTTC. It is translated as CASSFGGPAYEQYF.

Details on this clonotype: Compared with germline, one end of the junction differs, possibly owing to a read error. The CDR3 reads CASRAGGFGELLF. The DNA of the CDR3 is TGTGCTAGCAGAGCCGGTGGGTTCGGGGAGCTGTTATTT. V usage is TRBV28 and J usage is TRBJ2-2, with D perhaps matching TRBD2 (5 bases). CDR1 is MDHEN and CDR2 is SYDVKM in the germline V gene. The CDR3 extends over 13 amino acids. Full variable domain (missing parts from reference TRBV28 and TRBJ2-2): DVKVTQSSRYLVKRTGEKVFLECVQDMDHENMFWYRQDPGLGLRLIYFSYDVKMKEKGDIPEGYSVSREKKERFSLILESASTNQTSMYLCASRAGGFGELLFGEGSRLTVL.

About this clonotype: The CDR3 does not close with the conserved phenylalanine or tryptophan, likely indicating a read error. No DNA is shown, since the ends of the CDR3 on it are uncertain; the CDR3 is the one TCRdb lists. The rearrangement uses TRBV11-3 and TRBJ2-7; the listed D gene, TRBD1, was not tested against the DNA. The CDR3 sequence runs 16 residues, both termini included. The germline V gene has CDR1 SGHNT and CDR2 YENEEA. CDR3 sequence: CASSLEMDRGQYEQYC.

For this clonotype: This may come from a read error, since a much larger clone is one base off. The chain recombines TRBV6-5 with TRBJ1-2; D remains ambiguous. This CDR3 contains 13 residues. V lost 8 bases and J lost 7, with 17 bases in between. CDR1 is MNHEY, CDR2 SVGAGI, per germline. The CDR3 loop is CASSPPVRVGYTF. DNA of the CDR3: TGTGCCAGCTCCCCACCAGTGCGGGTTGGCTACACCTTC.

As for this clonotype: As the CDR3 is not closed by the conserved phenylalanine or tryptophan, this likely results from a read error. The gene calls are TRBV6-6 and TRBJ2-5, with D perhaps TRBD2 (6 bases). The CDR3 is made up of 15 amino acids. Per germline, CDR1 MNHNY and CDR2 SVGAGI (reference sequence). The DNA for the CDR3 is TGTGCCAGCGGTTACTACGGGGGTCAGCAAGAGACCCAGTACCTC. As protein: CASGYYGGQQETQYL.

The chain links TRBV5-6 to TRBJ1-6; no clear D gene. The CDR3 loop spans 12 amino acids. The germline CDR1 and CDR2 sequences are SGHDT and YYEEEE. The germline V and J ends were trimmed by 10 bases and 7 bases, with 12 bases remaining between them. The CDR3 nucleotides are TGTGCCTGCGGCGCGTACAATTCACCCCTCCACTTT. Translation: CACGAYNSPLHF.

Concerning this clonotype itself: A much larger clone lies a single base off, so this may be a read error. This chain uses TRBV5-1 with TRBJ2-5, with TRBD2 identical over 8 bases. The CDR3 consists of 15 residues. Unmatched junction bases numbered 8, after V lost 4 bases and J lost 3 bases. Germline CDR1 and CDR2: SGHRS and YFSETQ. Written as DNA, the CDR3 is TGCGCCAGCAGCAACACGGGAGGGCCGAAAGAGACCCAGTACTTC. Translation gives CASSNTGGPKETQYF.